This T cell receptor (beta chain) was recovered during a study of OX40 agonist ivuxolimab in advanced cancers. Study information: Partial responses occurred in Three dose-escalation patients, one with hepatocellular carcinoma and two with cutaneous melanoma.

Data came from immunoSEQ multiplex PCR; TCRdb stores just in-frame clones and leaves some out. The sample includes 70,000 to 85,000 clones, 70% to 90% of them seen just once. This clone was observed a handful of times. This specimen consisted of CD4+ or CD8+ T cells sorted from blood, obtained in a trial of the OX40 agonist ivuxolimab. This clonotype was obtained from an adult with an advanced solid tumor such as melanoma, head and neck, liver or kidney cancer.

The CDR3, as DNA: TGTGCCAGTAGTACAGGGTCCGGTGAGCAGTTCTTC. This translates into CASSTGSGEQFF. The rearrangement links TRBV19 to TRBJ2-1; tentatively, D is TRBD1 (5 bases). Trimming shortened V by 4 bases and J by 9 bases, and 10 bases separated the two germline ends. CDR1 is LNHDA, CDR2 SQIVND, per germline (reference sequence). The CDR3 consists of 12 residues.